This TCR beta chain was identified during a study of patients and donors after allogeneic stem cell transplantation. The CDR3 is 16 amino acids. V was cut by 0 bases and J by 2 bases, with 13 bases left in between. The germline gives CDR1 SGHKS, CDR2 YYEKEE (reference sequence). A single record per CDR3 protein comes from TCRdb applying MiXCR to the RT-PCR reads. The sample comprises over 65,000 distinct CDR3 sequences, 26% of which are singletons, and more than 20% rests with the top ten. Sequencing was carried out using blood, either unsorted or a sorted T cell fraction (not recorded which). This clonotype was obtained from a human donor who was either an allogeneic HSCT recipient or a stem cell or donor lymphocyte infusion donor (not recorded which). It is not recorded whose cells these are; they may come from a transplant donor. The chain recombines TRBV5-5 with TRBJ2-3; no clear D gene. CDR3: CASSLASQYSTDTQYF. The DNA for the CDR3 is TGTGCCAGCAGCTTGGCGAGCCAATATTCCACAGATACGCAGTATTTT. Drawing the rest from reference TRBV5-5 and TRBJ2-3, the complete variable domain is DAGVTQSPTHLIKTRGQQVTLRCSPISGHKSVSWYQQVLGQGPQFIFQYYEKEERGRGNFPDRFSARQFPNYSSELNVNALLLGDSALYLCASSLASQYSTDTQYFGPGTRLTVL.